These T cell receptor beta chains were read from a single sample in a study of blood T cell repertoires in COVID-19. This table comes from immunoSEQ multiplex PCR, and its TCRdb copy is limited to in-frame clones, with some not included. This table has 60,000 to 85,000 clones, 75% to 90% appearing once. Sequencing input: peripheral blood. The receptors shown here come from a human donor in a cohort sampled during active COVID-19. Each CDR3 is given with its conserved first and last residue. A D gene is named only where the DNA matches it firmly. Not every row has a clone size; where given, it reads once, few, many or a size class.

CDR3,DNA,length,V,J,size,D
CASSLTGVPNMNTEAFF,TGCGCCAGCAGCTTGACAGGAGTGCCGAACATGAACACTGAAGCTTTCTTT,17,TRBV5-1,TRBJ1-1,NA,NA
CASSLQGFSYNEQFF,TGTGCCAGCAGCTTGCAGGGGTTCTCCTACAATGAGCAGTTCTTC,15,TRBV5-5,TRBJ2-1,NA,NA
CASSLRAGGADTQYF,TGTGCCAGCAGTTTACGCGCGGGTGGGGCAGATACGCAGTATTTT,15,TRBV27,TRBJ2-3,NA,NA
CASRSDSGRGNQPQHF,TGTGCCAGCAGGTCCGATTCGGGGAGAGGCAATCAGCCCCAGCATTTT,16,TRBV28,TRBJ1-5,few,NA
CASSQDQGDYNEQFF,TGCGCCAGCAGCCAGGATCAGGGGGACTACAATGAGCAGTTCTTC,15,TRBV4-3,TRBJ2-1,NA,TRBD1
CASTRNRANEAFF,TGTGCCAGCACCCGGAACAGGGCGAATGAAGCTTTCTTT,13,TRBV13,TRBJ1-1,NA,NA
CASSYLGTDTQYF,TGTGCCAGCAGTTACCTAGGAACAGATACGCAGTATTTT,13,TRBV27,TRBJ2-3,NA,NA
CASSKTGLPFGGNTEAFF,TGTGCCAGCAGCAAAACGGGACTCCCTTTCGGCGGGAACACTGAAGCTTTCTTT,18,TRBV21-1,TRBJ1-1,NA,NA
CASSTRTSGNNEQFF,TGTGCCAGCAGCACCAGGACTAGCGGGAACAATGAGCAGTTCTTC,15,TRBV7-2,TRBJ2-1,NA,TRBD2
CASSQESGLAGGLAKNIQYF,TGCGCCAGCAGCCAAGAATCGGGACTAGCGGGGGGTCTAGCCAAAAACATTCAGTACTTC,20,TRBV4-3,TRBJ2-4,NA,TRBD2
CASSLMGQGSYGYTF,TGTGCCAGCAGCTTAATGGGACAGGGATCCTATGGCTACACCTTC,15,TRBV13,TRBJ1-2,NA,TRBD1
CASSSRTAENTEAFF,TGTGCCAGTAGTTCCCGGACAGCCGAGAACACTGAAGCTTTCTTT,15,TRBV19,TRBJ1-1,NA,NA
CASSGARRGRRETQYF,TGTGCCAGCAGCGGGGCTAGGAGGGGGCGCAGAGAGACCCAGTACTTC,16,TRBV5-4,TRBJ2-5,NA,NA
CASSEGGGARETQYF,TGTGCCAGCAGTGAAGGCGGGGGGGCCCGTGAGACCCAGTACTTC,15,TRBV2,TRBJ2-5,NA,TRBD2
CASSTGTGGRGNTIYF,TGTGCCAGCAGCACCGGGACAGGGGGCAGGGGAAACACCATATATTTT,16,TRBV5-6,TRBJ1-3,once,TRBD1
CASRTESNYGYTF,TGTGCCAGCCGGACAGAGTCTAACTATGGCTACACCTTC,13,TRBV2,TRBJ1-2,NA,NA
CAWSMGGYGGEKLFF,TGTGCCTGGAGTATGGGGGGGTATGGCGGTGAAAAACTGTTTTTT,15,TRBV30,TRBJ1-4,NA,NA
CASSIQGLKNNSPLHF,TGTGCCAGTAGTATACAGGGATTGAAGAATAATTCACCCCTCCACTTT,16,TRBV19,TRBJ1-6,few,NA
CASSKSKGLRGGTNNEQFF,TGTGCCAGCAGCAAATCAAAGGGTTTACGCGGGGGGACAAACAATGAGCAGTTCTTC,19,TRBV21-1,TRBJ2-1,NA,NA
CASSLGASNEKLFF,TGTGCCAGCAGCTTGGGGGCCTCCAATGAAAAACTGTTTTTT,14,TRBV11-2,TRBJ1-4,NA,NA
CASSLPGLAGGDTDTQYF,TGTGCCAGCAGCTTGCCGGGACTAGCGGGGGGGGATACTGATACGCAGTATTTT,18,TRBV7-2,TRBJ2-3,NA,TRBD2
CASSMRGASYNEQFF,TGTGCCAGTAGTATGCGGGGGGCGTCCTACAATGAGCAGTTCTTC,15,TRBV19,TRBJ2-1,once,TRBD2
CASSRMGLASYNEQFF,TGTGCCAGCAGCCGGATGGGACTAGCGTCCTACAATGAGCAGTTCTTC,16,TRBV7-2,TRBJ2-1,NA,TRBD2
CASSLGTGASYEQYF,TGTGCCAGCAGCCTCGGGACAGGGGCCTCCTACGAGCAGTACTTC,15,TRBV9,TRBJ2-7,NA,TRBD1
CASSLIGTPTYEQYF,TGTGCCAGCAGCTTAATCGGGACACCTACCTACGAGCAGTACTTC,15,TRBV7-9,TRBJ2-7,few,NA
CASSYRTGANSPLHF,TGTGCCAGCAGTTATCGGACAGGGGCTAATTCACCCCTCCACTTT,15,TRBV5-4,TRBJ1-6,NA,TRBD1
CASRLGRNTGELFF,TGTGCCAGCAGATTGGGGAGGAACACCGGGGAGCTGTTTTTT,14,TRBV6-5,TRBJ2-2,NA,NA
CASSFGRSSYNSPLHF,TGTGCCAGCAGCTTTGGCAGAAGCTCCTATAATTCACCCCTCCACTTT,16,TRBV7-8,TRBJ1-6,NA,NA
CASSTGLAGTDTQYF,TGTGCCAGTAGTACAGGACTAGCGGGGACAGATACGCAGTATTTT,15,TRBV19,TRBJ2-3,NA,TRBD2
CASSEPRPGTGNQPQHF,TGTGCCAGCAGTGAACCGCGTCCCGGGACAGGTAATCAGCCCCAGCATTTT,17,TRBV6-1,TRBJ1-5,NA,TRBD1
CASRAGDTGELFF,TGTGCCAGCAGGGCCGGGGACACCGGGGAGCTGTTTTTT,13,TRBV12-3/TRBV12-4,TRBJ2-2,NA,NA
CASSLGEVLVTSGTDTQYF,TGTGCCAGCAGCTTGGGGGAAGTTTTGGTGACTAGCGGAACAGATACGCAGTATTTT,19,TRBV5-6,TRBJ2-3,NA,TRBD2
CASAGGTETQYF,TGTGCTAGCGCGGGGGGGACAGAGACCCAGTACTTC,12,TRBV12-5,TRBJ2-5,NA,TRBD2
CASSPPGTGGATNEKLFF,TGTGCCAGCAGTCCCCCCGGGACAGGGGGGGCAACTAATGAAAAACTGTTTTTT,18,TRBV6-6,TRBJ1-4,NA,TRBD1
CASSPAVAGDNEQFF,TGTGCCAGCAGCCCGGCCGTCGCTGGAGACAATGAGCAGTTCTTC,15,TRBV3-1/TRBV3-2,TRBJ2-1,NA,NA
CASRGTGNGNEQFF,TGCGCCAGCCGGGGGACAGGGAACGGCAATGAGCAGTTCTTC,14,TRBV10-1,TRBJ2-1,NA,TRBD1
CASSRGGGGTAKNIQYF,TGCGCCAGCAGCCGAGGCGGAGGAGGGACAGCCAAAAACATTCAGTACTTC,17,TRBV4-3,TRBJ2-4,NA,NA
CASSLVGGYGRETQYF,TGTGCCAGCAGCTTAGTGGGGGGATATGGTCGGGAGACCCAGTACTTC,16,TRBV7-8,TRBJ2-5,NA,NA
CSHIDPRGRSVNEQFF,TGCAGCCATATCGACCCCAGGGGGCGGTCCGTCAATGAGCAGTTCTTC,16,TRBV29-1,TRBJ2-1,NA,TRBD1
CSVEEADYGYTF,TGCAGCGTTGAAGAGGCCGACTATGGCTACACCTTC,12,TRBV29-1,TRBJ1-2,NA,NA